This T cell receptor (beta chain) was identified during a study of identical twins. With V trimmed by 3 bases and J by 5 bases, 7 bases remained unmatched. This CDR3 comprises 15 residues. TCRdb analysed the 5' RACE reads with MiXCR anew, one entry per CDR3 protein. The data hold 420,000 or so distinct CDR3 sequences, with around 20% observed a single time. Concerning this clonotype itself: As yet, its antigen is unknown.

Regarding the study as a whole: In beta out-of-frame sequences, the excess sharing between twins was weaker. Models, which agreed with sharing between unrelated individuals, nonetheless underestimated the out-of-frame TCR alpha sharing seen in monozygotic twins.

There were only healthy Caucasians among the donors. This TCR came from a man over 45 in good health. The specimen was naive T cells sorted from blood. The chain combines TRBV12-3 or TRBV12-4 with TRBJ2-5; TRBD2 aligns across 9 bases. CDR3 region: CASSFLAGVRETQYF. Written as DNA, the CDR3 is TGTGCCAGCAGTTTTTTAGCGGGAGTCCGGGAGACCCAGTACTTC.